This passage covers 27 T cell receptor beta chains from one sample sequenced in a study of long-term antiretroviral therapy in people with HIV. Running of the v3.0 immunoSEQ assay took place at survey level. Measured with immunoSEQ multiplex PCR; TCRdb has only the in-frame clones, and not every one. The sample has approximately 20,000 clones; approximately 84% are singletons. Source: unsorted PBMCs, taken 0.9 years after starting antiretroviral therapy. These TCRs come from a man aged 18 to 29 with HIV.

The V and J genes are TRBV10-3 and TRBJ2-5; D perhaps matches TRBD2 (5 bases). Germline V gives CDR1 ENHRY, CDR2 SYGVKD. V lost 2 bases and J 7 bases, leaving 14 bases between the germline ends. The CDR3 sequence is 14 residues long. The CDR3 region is CAISEQLISGTQYF. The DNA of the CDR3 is TGTGCCATCAGTGAGCAGTTAATCAGCGGGACCCAGTACTTC.

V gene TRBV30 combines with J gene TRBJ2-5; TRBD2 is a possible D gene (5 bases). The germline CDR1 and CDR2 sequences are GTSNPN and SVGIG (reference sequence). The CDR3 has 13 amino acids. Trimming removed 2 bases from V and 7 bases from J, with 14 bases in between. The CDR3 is CAWSSGNAGTQYF. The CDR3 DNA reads TGTGCCTGGAGTTCCGGGAACGCGGGGACCCAGTACTTC.

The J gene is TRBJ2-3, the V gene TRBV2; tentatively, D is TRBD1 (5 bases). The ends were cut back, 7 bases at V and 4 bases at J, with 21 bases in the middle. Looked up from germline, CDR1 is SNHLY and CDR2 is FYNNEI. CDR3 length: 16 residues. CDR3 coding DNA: TGTGCCAGCATCCATCAGTTCCAGGGTTTAGCAGATACGCAGTATTTT. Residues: CASIHQFQGLADTQYF.

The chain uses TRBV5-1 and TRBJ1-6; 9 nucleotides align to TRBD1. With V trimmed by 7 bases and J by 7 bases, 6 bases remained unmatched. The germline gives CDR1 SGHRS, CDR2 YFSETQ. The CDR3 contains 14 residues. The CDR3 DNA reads TGCGCCAGCCACGGGGACAGGGAGAATTCACCCCTCCACTTT. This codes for CASHGDRENSPLHF.

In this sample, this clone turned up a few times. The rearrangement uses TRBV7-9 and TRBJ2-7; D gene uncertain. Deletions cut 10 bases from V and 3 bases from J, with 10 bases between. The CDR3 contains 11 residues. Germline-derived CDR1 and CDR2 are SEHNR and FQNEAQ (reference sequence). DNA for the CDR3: TGTGCCACCGAGAAGGGCTACGAGCAGTACTTC. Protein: CATEKGYEQYF.

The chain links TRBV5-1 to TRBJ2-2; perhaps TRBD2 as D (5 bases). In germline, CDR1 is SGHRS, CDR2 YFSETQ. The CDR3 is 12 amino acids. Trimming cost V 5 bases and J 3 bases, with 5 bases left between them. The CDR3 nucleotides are TGCGCCAGCAGGCGGGACACCGGGGAGCTGTTTTTT. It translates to CASRRDTGELFF.

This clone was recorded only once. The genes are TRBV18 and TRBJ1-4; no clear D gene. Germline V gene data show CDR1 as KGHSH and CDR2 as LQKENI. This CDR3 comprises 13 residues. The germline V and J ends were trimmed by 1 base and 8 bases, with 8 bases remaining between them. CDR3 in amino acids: CASSPRTDEKLFF. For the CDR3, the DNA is TGTGCCAGCTCACCACGGACCGACGAAAAACTGTTTTTT.

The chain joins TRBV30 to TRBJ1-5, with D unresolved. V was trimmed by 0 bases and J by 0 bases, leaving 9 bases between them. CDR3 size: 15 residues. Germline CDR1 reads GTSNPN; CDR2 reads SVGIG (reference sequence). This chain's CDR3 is CAWSVGSNSNQPQHF. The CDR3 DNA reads TGTGCCTGGAGTGTAGGCAGCAATAGCAATCAGCCCCAGCATTTT. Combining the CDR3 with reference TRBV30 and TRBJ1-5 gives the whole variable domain SQTIHQWPATLVQPVGSPLSLECTVEGTSNPNLYWYRQAAGRGLQLLFYSVGIGQISSEVPQNLSASRPQDRQFILSSKKLLLSDSGFYLCAWSVGSNSNQPQHFGDGTRLSIL.

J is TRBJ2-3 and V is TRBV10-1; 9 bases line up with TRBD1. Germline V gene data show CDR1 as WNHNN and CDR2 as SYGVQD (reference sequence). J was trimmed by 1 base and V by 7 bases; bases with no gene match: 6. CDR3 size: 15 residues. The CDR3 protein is CASTPGQGRTDTQYF. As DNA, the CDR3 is TGCGCCAGCACCCCGGGACAGGGACGCACAGATACGCAGTATTTT.

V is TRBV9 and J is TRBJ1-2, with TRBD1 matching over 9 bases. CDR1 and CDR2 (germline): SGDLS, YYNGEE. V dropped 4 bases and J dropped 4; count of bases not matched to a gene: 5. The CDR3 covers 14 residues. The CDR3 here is CASSPGTGSYGYTF. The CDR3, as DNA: TGTGCCAGCAGCCCCGGGACAGGGTCCTATGGCTACACCTTC.

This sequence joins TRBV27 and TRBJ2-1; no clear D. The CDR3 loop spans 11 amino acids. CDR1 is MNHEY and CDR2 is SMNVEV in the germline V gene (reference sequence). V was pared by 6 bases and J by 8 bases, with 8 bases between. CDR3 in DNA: TGTGCCAGCAGCCCCCCCGATGAGCAGTTCTTC. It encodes CASSPPDEQFF.

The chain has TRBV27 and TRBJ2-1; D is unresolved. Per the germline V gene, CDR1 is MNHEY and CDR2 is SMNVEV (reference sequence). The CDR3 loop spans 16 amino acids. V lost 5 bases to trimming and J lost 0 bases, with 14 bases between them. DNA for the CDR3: TGTGCCAGCAGTCAGAATAGGGATCCCTCCTACAATGAGCAGTTCTTC. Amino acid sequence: CASSQNRDPSYNEQFF.

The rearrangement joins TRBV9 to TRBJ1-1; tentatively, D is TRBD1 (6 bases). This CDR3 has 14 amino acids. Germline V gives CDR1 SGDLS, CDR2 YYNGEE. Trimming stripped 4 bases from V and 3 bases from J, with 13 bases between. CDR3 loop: CASSKGGTHTEAFF. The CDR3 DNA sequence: TGTGCCAGCAGCAAAGGGGGGACCCACACTGAAGCTTTCTTT.

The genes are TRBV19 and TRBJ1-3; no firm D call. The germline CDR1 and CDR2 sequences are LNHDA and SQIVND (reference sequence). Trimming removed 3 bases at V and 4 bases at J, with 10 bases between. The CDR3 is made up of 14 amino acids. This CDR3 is CASSIGLGGNTIYF. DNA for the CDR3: TGTGCCAGTAGTATTGGTCTCGGAGGAAACACCATATATTTT.

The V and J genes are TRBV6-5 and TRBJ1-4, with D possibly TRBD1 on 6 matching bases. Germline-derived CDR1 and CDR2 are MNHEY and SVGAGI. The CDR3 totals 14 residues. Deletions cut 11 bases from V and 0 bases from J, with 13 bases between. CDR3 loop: CASRGRTTNEKLFF. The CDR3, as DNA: TGTGCCTCCCGGGGGCGCACAACTAATGAAAAACTGTTTTTT.

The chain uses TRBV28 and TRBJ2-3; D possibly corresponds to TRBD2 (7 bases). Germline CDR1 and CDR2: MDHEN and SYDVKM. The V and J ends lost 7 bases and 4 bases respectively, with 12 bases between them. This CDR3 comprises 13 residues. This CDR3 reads CASTRGGSDTQYF. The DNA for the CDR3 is TGTGCCAGCACAAGGGGGGGTTCAGATACGCAGTATTTT.

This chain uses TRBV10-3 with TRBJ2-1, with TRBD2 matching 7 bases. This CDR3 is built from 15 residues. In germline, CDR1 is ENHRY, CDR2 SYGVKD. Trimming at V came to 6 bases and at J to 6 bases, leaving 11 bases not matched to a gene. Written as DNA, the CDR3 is TGTGCCATCAGAGCCCCTGAGCGGGGAGTCAATGAGCAGTTCTTC. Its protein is CAIRAPERGVNEQFF.

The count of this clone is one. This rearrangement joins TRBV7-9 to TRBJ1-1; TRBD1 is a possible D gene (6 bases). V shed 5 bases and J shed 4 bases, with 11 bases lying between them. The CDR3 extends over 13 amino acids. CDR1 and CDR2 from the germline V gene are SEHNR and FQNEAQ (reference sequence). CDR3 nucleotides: TGTGCCAGCAGCATAACAGGGTTCACTGAAGCTTTCTTT. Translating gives CASSITGFTEAFF.

The CDR3 loop reads CASSLTGGNTEAFF. The CDR3, as DNA: TGTGCCAGCAGTTTGACAGGGGGGAACACTGAAGCTTTCTTT. The genes are TRBV28 and TRBJ1-1; 9 nucleotides match TRBD1. The junction had 0 bases not matched to a gene; V was cut back by 3 bases and J by 1 base. The germline V gene has CDR1 MDHEN and CDR2 SYDVKM. The CDR3 spans 14 residues.

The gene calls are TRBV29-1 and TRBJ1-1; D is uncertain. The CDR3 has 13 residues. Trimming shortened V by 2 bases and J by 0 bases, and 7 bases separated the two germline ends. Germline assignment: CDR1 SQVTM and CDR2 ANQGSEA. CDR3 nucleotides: TGCAGCGTTGAACGGTTAATGAACACTGAAGCTTTCTTT. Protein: CSVERLMNTEAFF.

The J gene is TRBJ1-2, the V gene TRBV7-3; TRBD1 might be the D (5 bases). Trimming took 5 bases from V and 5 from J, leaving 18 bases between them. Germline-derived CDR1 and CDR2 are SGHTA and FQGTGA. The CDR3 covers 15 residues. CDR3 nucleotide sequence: TGTGCCAGCAGCCCATCCGAAGGGGCAGGTTATGGCTACACCTTC. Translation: CASSPSEGAGYGYTF.

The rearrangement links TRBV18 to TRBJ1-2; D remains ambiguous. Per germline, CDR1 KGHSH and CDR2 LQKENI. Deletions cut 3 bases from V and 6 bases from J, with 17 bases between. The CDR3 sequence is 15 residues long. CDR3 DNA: TGTGCCAGCTCACCTATAACAGTCGGAACGGATGGCTACACCTTC. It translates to CASSPITVGTDGYTF.

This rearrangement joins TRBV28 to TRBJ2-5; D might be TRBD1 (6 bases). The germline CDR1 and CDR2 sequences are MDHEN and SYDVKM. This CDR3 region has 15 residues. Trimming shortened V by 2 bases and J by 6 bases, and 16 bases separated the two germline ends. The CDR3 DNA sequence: TGTGCCAGCAGTTTAAAGGGAAACAGGGATAAGACCCAGTACTTC. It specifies CASSLKGNRDKTQYF.

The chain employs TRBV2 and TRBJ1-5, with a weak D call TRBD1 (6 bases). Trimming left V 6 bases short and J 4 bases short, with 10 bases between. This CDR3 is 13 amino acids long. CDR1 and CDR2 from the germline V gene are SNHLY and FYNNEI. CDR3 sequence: CASRRDTNQPQHF. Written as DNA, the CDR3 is TGTGCCAGCAGGAGGGACACAAATCAGCCCCAGCATTTT. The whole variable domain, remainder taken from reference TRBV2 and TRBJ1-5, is EPEVTQTPSHQVTQMGQEVILRCVPISNHLYFYWYRQILGQKVEFLVSFYNNEISEKSEIFDDQFSVERPDGSNFTLKIRSTKLEDSAMYFCASRRDTNQPQHFGDGTRLSIL.

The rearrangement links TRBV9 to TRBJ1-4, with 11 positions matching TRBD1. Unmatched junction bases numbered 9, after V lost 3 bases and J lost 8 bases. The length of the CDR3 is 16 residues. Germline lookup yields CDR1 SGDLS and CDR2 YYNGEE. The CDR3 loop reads CASSALGGTGGEKLFF. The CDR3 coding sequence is TGTGCCAGCAGCGCGCTAGGGGGGACAGGGGGAGAAAAACTGTTTTTT.

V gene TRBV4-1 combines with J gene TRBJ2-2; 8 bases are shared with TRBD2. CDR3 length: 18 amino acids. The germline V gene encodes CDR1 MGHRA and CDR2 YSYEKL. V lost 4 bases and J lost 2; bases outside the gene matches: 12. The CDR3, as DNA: TGCGCCAGCAGCCCATTATCGAGCGGGGGCCCTAACACCGGGGAGCTGTTTTTT. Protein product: CASSPLSSGGPNTGELFF.

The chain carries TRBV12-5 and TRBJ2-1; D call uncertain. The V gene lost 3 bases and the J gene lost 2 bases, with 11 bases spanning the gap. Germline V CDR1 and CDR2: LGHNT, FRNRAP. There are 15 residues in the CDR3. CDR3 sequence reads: CASGFVHGTYNEQFF. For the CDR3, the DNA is TGTGCTAGTGGTTTTGTTCACGGTACCTACAATGAGCAGTTCTTC. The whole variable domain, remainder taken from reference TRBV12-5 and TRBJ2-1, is DARVTQTPRHKVTEMGQEVTMRCQPILGHNTVFWYRQTMMQGLELLAYFRNRAPLDDSGMPKDRFSAEMPDATLATLKIQPSEPRDSAVYFCASGFVHGTYNEQFFGPGTRLTVL.